This TCR beta chain was found in a study of OX40 agonist ivuxolimab in advanced cancers. The junction had 6 bases not matched to a gene; V was cut back by 4 bases and J by 3 bases. Germline V gives CDR1 SGHNT, CDR2 YYREEE (reference sequence). This CDR3 is built from 16 residues. The assay was immunoSEQ multiplex PCR, and TCRdb's table has in-frame clones only and misses some. Of approximately 50,000 clones listed, around 80% were seen once; the top ten hold around 11%. The sequenced sample was CD4+ or CD8+ T cells sorted from blood, obtained in a trial of the OX40 agonist ivuxolimab. The V call is TRBV5-4, the J call TRBJ2-2; the match to TRBD2 covers 10 bases. This receptor was taken from an adult with an advanced solid tumor such as melanoma, head and neck, liver or kidney cancer. The CDR3 DNA reads TGTGCCAGCAGCCGGGGGGGGACTAGCGACACCGGGGAGCTGTTTTTT. Translation gives CASSRGGTSDTGELFF.